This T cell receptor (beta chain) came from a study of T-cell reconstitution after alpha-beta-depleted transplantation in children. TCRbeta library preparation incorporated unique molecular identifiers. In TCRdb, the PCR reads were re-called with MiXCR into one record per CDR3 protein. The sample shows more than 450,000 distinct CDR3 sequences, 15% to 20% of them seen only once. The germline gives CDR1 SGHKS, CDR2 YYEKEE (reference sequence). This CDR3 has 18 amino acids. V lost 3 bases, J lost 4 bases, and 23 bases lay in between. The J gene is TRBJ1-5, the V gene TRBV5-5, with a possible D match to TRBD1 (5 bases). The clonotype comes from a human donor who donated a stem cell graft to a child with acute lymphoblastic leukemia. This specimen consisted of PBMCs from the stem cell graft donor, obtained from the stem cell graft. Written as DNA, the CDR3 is TGTGCCAGCAGCTCCTCATGGGGGGTCAGCGAGAGGAATCAGCCCCAGCATTTT. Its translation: CASSSSWGVSERNQPQHF.